This is a list of T cell receptor beta chains from one sample in a study of monozygotic twins with inflammatory bowel disease. TCRdb reworked the 5' RACE reads into one entry per CDR3 protein, no DNA. Its listing shows over 110,000 distinct CDR3 sequences. The material sequenced was blood. The receptor source for this set is a human donor with ulcerative colitis or Crohn's disease, or a healthy co-twin of an affected twin (not recorded which). Each CDR3 is given with its conserved first and last residue.

V,J,CDR3
TRBV13,TRBJ2-7,CASSSTSGGNIEQYF
TRBV6-1,TRBJ1-2,CASREANYGYTF
TRBV20-1,TRBJ2-3,CSARRSSGGDTQYF
TRBV4-3,TRBJ1-6,CASSQDLGQGGSPLHF
TRBV7-2,TRBJ1-4,CASSQDRGLAGEKLFF
TRBV24-1,TRBJ1-5,CATRERGGPDQPQHF
TRBV20-1,TRBJ2-1,CSARGPHNEQFF
TRBV12-3/TRBV12-4,TRBJ1-2,CASRPPGQSYGYTF
TRBV6-1,TRBJ2-5,CASTLTSGGGETQYF
TRBV20-1,TRBJ2-7,CSARESSSMTYEQYF
TRBV5-1,TRBJ2-7,CASSLSGGPYEQYF
TRBV20-1,TRBJ1-1,CSARDLGQNTEAFF
TRBV24-1,TRBJ2-1,CATSDAKAGQGSNEQFF